Each of the 16 T cell receptor beta chains below was sequenced from the same sample in a study of post-analysis software for immune sequencing data. Study findings and constraints: In patients, about 5 TRBV segments were more frequent than in controls, with TRBV5-6, TRBV5-1 and TRBV20-1 among them.

Which antigens these TCRs recognize remains unknown. The TCR beta cDNA libraries carried unique molecular identifiers. TCRdb re-called the PCR reads through MiXCR, storing one row per CDR3 protein. In the table there are approximately 730,000 distinct CDR3 sequences, about 27% of which are singletons. Sequenced: blood. These receptors were obtained from a girl under 18 with multiple sclerosis.

Many counts were recorded for this clonotype. The CDR3 DNA sequence: TGCAGCGTTACCGGACAAGAGACCCAGTACTTC. Amino acids: CSVTGQETQYF. V and J are TRBV29-1 and TRBJ2-5; no reliable D call. Per germline, CDR1 SQVTM and CDR2 ANQGSEA. This CDR3 is 11 amino acids long. Trimming left V 5 bases short and J 2 bases short, with 6 bases between.

J is TRBJ2-5 and V is TRBV2; 8 nucleotides agree with TRBD1. V was pared by 7 bases and J by 5 bases, with 9 bases of the junction left unmatched. Germline V gives CDR1 SNHLY, CDR2 FYNNEI. The CDR3 length is 14 residues. CDR3 sequence: CASIFQGAGETQYF. CDR3 in DNA: TGTGCCAGCATTTTCCAGGGGGCGGGTGAGACCCAGTACTTC. The whole variable domain, remainder taken from reference TRBV2 and TRBJ2-5, is EPEVTQTPSHQVTQMGQEVILRCVPISNHLYFYWYRQILGQKVEFLVSFYNNEISEKSEIFDDQFSVERPDGSNFTLKIRSTKLEDSAMYFCASIFQGAGETQYFGPGTRLLVL.

This clonotype was seen only once. The V call is TRBV20-1, the J call TRBJ2-5, with 8 positions matching TRBD2. The CDR3 sequence is 15 residues long. CDR1 and CDR2 (germline): DFQATT, SNEGSKA (reference sequence). V gave up 3 bases and J gave up 1 base; unmatched junction bases: 7. The CDR3 DNA reads TGCAGTGCTAGTCCCAGCGGGGGCACCCAAGAGACCCAGTACTTC. It is translated as CSASPSGGTQETQYF.

This clonotype was seen more than once but under ten times. The chain uses TRBV15 and TRBJ2-5; D perhaps matches TRBD2 (6 bases). The germline V gene has CDR1 LNHNV and CDR2 YYDKDF (reference sequence). The CDR3 contains 15 residues. Trimming left V 1 base short and J 5 bases short, with 14 bases between. The CDR3 DNA is TGTGCCACCAGCAGAGTGAGACGTGGAGGGGAGACCCAGTACTTC. It codes for CATSRVRRGGETQYF.

This clonotype was counted between two and nine times. J is TRBJ2-7 and V is TRBV20-1, with TRBD1 identical over 10 bases. Germline V gene sequence: CDR1 DFQATT, CDR2 SNEGSKA (reference sequence). The CDR3 is 14 amino acids. The CDR3 DNA reads as TGCAGCCACATTTTCGGGACAGGGGCCTACGAGCAGTACTTC. Translation: CSHIFGTGAYEQYF.

This clonotype was seen a few times. V is TRBV5-6 and J is TRBJ1-5; D unresolved. V was shortened by 4 bases and J by 5 bases, with 13 bases between the two germline ends. Germline CDR1 is SGHDT and CDR2 is YYEEEE. The CDR3 extends over 14 amino acids. CDR3 region: CASSRRTADQPQHF. The CDR3 DNA reads TGTGCCAGCAGCCGACGCACGGCAGATCAGCCCCAGCATTTT.

CDR3 sequence (DNA): TGTGCCAGCAGCGTATTCGGGGGAAACACTGAAGCTTTCTTT. This encodes CASSVFGGNTEAFF. This rearrangement joins TRBV9 to TRBJ1-1; D may be TRBD1 (5 bases). The CDR3 loop spans 14 amino acids. The germline CDR1 and CDR2 sequences are SGDLS and YYNGEE. V lost 1 base to trimming and J lost 2 bases, with 9 bases between them. Filled out from reference TRBV9 and TRBJ1-1, the complete variable domain reads DSGVTQTPKHLITATGQRVTLRCSPRSGDLSVYWYQQSLDQGLQFLIQYYNGEERAKGNILERFSAQQFPDLHSELNLSSLELGDSALYFCASSVFGGNTEAFFGQGTRLTVV.

The sample holds a few counts of this clonotype. The gene calls are TRBV20-1 and TRBJ2-7, with 13 bases aligning to TRBD2. The CDR3 is 16 amino acids. The germline V gene encodes CDR1 DFQATT and CDR2 SNEGSKA (reference sequence). With V trimmed by 4 bases and J by 6 bases, 12 bases remained unmatched. The CDR3 nucleotides are TGCAGTGCTAAACCCGCGGGACTAGCGGGAATGGGCGAGCAGTACTTC. The encoded protein is CSAKPAGLAGMGEQYF.

This rearrangement joins TRBV20-1 to TRBJ2-7; 7 bases line up with TRBD2. This CDR3 is 11 amino acids long. The J segment lost 7 bases and the V segment lost 3 bases, leaving 3 bases of the junction unmatched. Germline values: CDR1 DFQATT, CDR2 SNEGSKA (reference sequence). CDR3 bases: TGCAGTGCTAGCGGGAGGAGAGAGCAGTACTTC. Translated, it gives CSASGRREQYF.

This clonotype was found a few times. The chain joins TRBV5-1 to TRBJ2-1, with TRBD2 identical over 11 bases. This CDR3 has 18 residues. The V segment lost 7 bases and the J segment 0 bases; nucleotides outside the gene matches: 12. The germline gives CDR1 SGHRS, CDR2 YFSETQ. DNA of the CDR3: TGCGCCAGCGCCCAGCAACTAGCGGGGGTTACCTCCTACAATGAGCAGTTCTTC. Amino acid sequence: CASAQQLAGVTSYNEQFF. Complete variable domain (other parts from reference TRBV5-1 and TRBJ2-1): KAGVTQTPRYLIKTRGQQVTLSCSPISGHRSVSWYQQTPGQGLQFLFEYFSETQRNKGNFPGRFSGRQFSNSRSEMNVSTLELGDSALYLCASAQQLAGVTSYNEQFFGPGTRLTVL.

The sample holds one count of this clonotype. This may be a read error: a much more frequent sequence differs by one nucleotide. The chain links TRBV7-2 to TRBJ2-7, with 7 bases that match TRBD1. The CDR3 covers 14 residues. Germline CDR1 SGHTA, CDR2 FQGNSA. V shed 1 base, J shed 6 bases, and the junction held 6 bases outside the gene matches. In nucleotides, the CDR3 is TGTGCCAGCAGCTTAGATGCGACAGGGTGCGAGCAGTACTTC. Amino acids: CASSLDATGCEQYF.

The chain joins TRBV20-1 to TRBJ2-1, with TRBD2 as a possible D gene (6 bases). Germline V CDR1 and CDR2: DFQATT, SNEGSKA (reference sequence). This CDR3 region has 16 residues. V lost 3 bases, J lost 1 base, and 16 bases lay in between. CDR3 DNA sequence: TGCAGTGCTAGCTTTGCGGGGCGGACTTCCTACAATGAGCAGTTCTTC. It is translated as CSASFAGRTSYNEQFF.

The chain is built from TRBV18 and TRBJ2-7; 15 bases align to TRBD2. Trimming removed 4 bases from V and 2 bases from J; junction bases left unmatched: 6. Looked up from germline, CDR1 is KGHSH and CDR2 is LQKENI. The CDR3 length is 17 residues. The CDR3 DNA reads TGTGCCAGCTCACTAAATGGACTAGCGGGAGGGGCCTACGAGCAGTACTTC. This gives the protein CASSLNGLAGGAYEQYF.

This CDR3 reads CSAATGIDEQYF. In nucleotides, the CDR3 is TGCAGTGCTGCGACAGGGATAGACGAGCAGTACTTC. The V and J genes are TRBV20-1 and TRBJ2-4; 7 nucleotides match TRBD1. The J call is in doubt because the DNA end fits TRBJ2-7 better. Germline V CDR1 and CDR2: DFQATT, SNEGSKA (reference sequence). This CDR3 region has 12 residues.

There are many counts of this clonotype. V and J are TRBV29-1 and TRBJ2-7; 7 nucleotides line up with TRBD2. The germline V gene has CDR1 SQVTM and CDR2 ANQGSEA. The CDR3 runs to 13 residues. Losses at the gene ends were 5 bases for V and 3 bases for J; bases not matched to a gene: 7. The CDR3 DNA follows: TGCAGCGTTAGGGGCGGGAGTAGCTACGAGCAGTACTTC. This sequence encodes CSVRGGSSYEQYF.

This clonotype was counted between two and nine times. This chain uses TRBV24-1 with TRBJ2-1, with 7 bases matching TRBD2. Germline trimming cut 3 bases from V and 2 bases from J; bases unmatched to any gene: 12. Looked up from germline, CDR1 is KGHDR and CDR2 is SFDVKD. The CDR3 runs to 18 residues. CDR3 loop: CATSDPRGRRGTYNEQFF. Written as DNA, the CDR3 is TGTGCCACCAGTGATCCCCGGGGCAGGCGGGGGACCTACAATGAGCAGTTCTTC.